The clone carrying this T cell receptor (beta chain) was observed a few times. Its antigen is undetermined. The data were obtained in a study of CD8 T cells in ankylosing spondylitis. Using quantitative 5'-RACE with molecular barcodes, the authors made TCR beta libraries. TCRdb redid the calling of the 5' RACE reads with MiXCR, one entry per CDR3 protein. The sample includes 200,000 to 250,000 distinct CDR3 sequences, 18% seen only once; the top ten take approximately 42%. Per the germline V gene, CDR1 is MNHEY and CDR2 is SMNVEV (reference sequence). V was trimmed by 3 bases and J by 0 bases, leaving 9 bases between them. This CDR3 is 15 amino acids long. Points from the study as a whole: Several of the motif variants were reported before in synovial fluid and blood from reactive arthritis. Matched ankylosing spondylitis synovial fluid reportedly showed significant enrichment of disease-linked clones. Clones linked with disease were CD8+ and fairly uncommon in the peripheral blood. One TCR beta motif, made up of eight or nine highly homologous variants, appeared characteristic of ankylosing spondylitis blood.

The receptor was derived from a male donor with ankylosing spondylitis. The chain employs TRBV27 and TRBJ2-1; D might be TRBD2 (5 bases). Specimen: blood, either unsorted or a sorted T cell fraction (not recorded which). In nucleotides, the CDR3 is TGTGCCAGCAGTTTTGAGGGCCCCTCCTACAATGAGCAGTTCTTC. It is translated as CASSFEGPSYNEQFF.